This T cell receptor (beta chain) originates from a study of blood T cells in healthy people across ages. Sample-barcoded 5' priming and a J-beta primer mix drove a second PCR of about 6 to 12 cycles. TCRdb called the 5' RACE reads again in MiXCR, with one record for every CDR3 protein. Of roughly 2 million distinct CDR3 sequences listed, 40% to 55% are singletons. Those donating, healthy Caucasian individuals from Russia, were aged 6 to 90. This clonotype occurred many times. Trimming shortened V by 0 bases and J by 5 bases, and 5 bases separated the two germline ends. Germline assignment: CDR1 SEHNR and CDR2 FQNEAQ (reference sequence). This CDR3 region has 13 residues.

The sequence was obtained from a woman in her thirties or forties in good health. The chain has TRBV7-9 and TRBJ1-5; the D is unclear. Input material: blood. CDR3 sequence reads: CASSLAVDQPQHF. DNA of the CDR3: TGTGCCAGCAGCTTAGCTGTCGATCAGCCCCAGCATTTT.